A selection of T cell receptor beta chains follows, all from one sample in a study of beta chain features in type 1 diabetes. Measured with immunoSEQ multiplex PCR; TCRdb has only the in-frame clones, and not every one. The sample includes about 350,000 clones, around 19% of them seen just once. The sample comprised naive CD4+ T cells from blood. The receptors were sampled from a woman aged 18-29 years in good health. Both conserved end residues are part of each CDR3. D genes are given only for firm matches. Expanded clones get a size class; other rows say once, few or many, or leave the size out.

j_gene,abundance,d_gene,len,v_gene,CDR3aa,CDR3nt
TRBJ2-3,NA,NA,15,TRBV5-1,CASSLASSVTDTQYF,TGCGCCAGCAGCTTGGCCTCAAGCGTCACAGATACGCAGTATTTT
TRBJ2-3,few,NA,15,TRBV4-3,CASSLVGLVGDTQYF,TGCGCCAGCAGCCTAGTGGGTCTAGTCGGCGATACGCAGTATTTT
TRBJ2-7,few,NA,14,TRBV6-5,CASSSPLSGYEQYF,TGTGCCAGCAGTTCTCCCCTGTCCGGGTACGAGCAGTACTTC
TRBJ2-1,few,NA,15,TRBV5-6,CASSYGQGGGNEQFF,TGTGCCAGCAGCTACGGACAGGGCGGGGGTAATGAGCAGTTCTTC
TRBJ2-1,NA,TRBD1,15,TRBV7-9,CASSSGRGNYNEQFF,TGTGCCAGCAGCTCTGGCAGGGGGAACTACAATGAGCAGTTCTTC
TRBJ1-2,NA,NA,14,TRBV30,CAWSVVRGLDGYTF,TGTGCCTGGAGTGTAGTAAGGGGGTTGGATGGCTACACCTTC
TRBJ2-5,NA,TRBD2,14,TRBV10-3,CAISRTSGSETQYF,TGTGCCATCTCGCGGACTAGCGGGTCGGAGACCCAGTACTTC
TRBJ1-2,NA,TRBD1,14,TRBV18,CASSLGQGNYGYTF,TGTGCCAGCTCCCTTGGACAGGGCAACTATGGCTACACCTTC
TRBJ2-7,NA,TRBD2,15,TRBV25-1,CASSETSGSSYEQYF,TGTGCCAGCAGTGAAACTAGCGGGTCCTCCTACGAGCAGTACTTC
TRBJ1-5,NA,NA,13,TRBV6-1,CASSELSGQPQHF,TGTGCCAGCAGTGAACTAAGCGGTCAGCCCCAGCATTTT
TRBJ1-2,NA,NA,14,TRBV2,CASSNRRDIDGYTF,TGTGCCAGCAGCAACCGCCGGGACATAGATGGCTACACCTTC
TRBJ1-4,once,NA,13,TRBV18,CASSRDIVEKLFF,TGTGCCAGCTCTCGGGACATTGTTGAAAAACTGTTTTTT
TRBJ2-3,few,NA,14,TRBV9,CASSVGRSTDTQYF,TGTGCCAGCAGCGTGGGCAGGAGCACAGATACGCAGTATTTT
TRBJ1-4,once,TRBD1,15,TRBV5-1,CASSLVQGGNEKLFF,TGCGCCAGCAGCTTGGTACAGGGGGGAAATGAAAAACTGTTTTTT
TRBJ1-1,NA,NA,13,TRBV6-5,CASSYSETVKAFF,TGTGCCAGCAGTTACTCGGAGACAGTTAAAGCTTTCTTT
TRBJ2-2,once,NA,15,TRBV9,CASSVAGELGRELFF,TGTGCCAGCAGCGTAGCGGGGGAACTTGGGAGGGAGCTGTTTTTT
TRBJ2-5,few,NA,14,TRBV5-4,CASSQAGSEETQYF,TGTGCCAGCAGCCAAGCGGGCTCCGAAGAGACCCAGTACTTC
TRBJ1-2,NA,NA,12,TRBV28,CASSRIQGAYTF,TGTGCCAGCAGCCGCATACAGGGTGCCTACACCTTC
TRBJ1-2,few,TRBD1,14,TRBV7-2,CASSFDRGPYGYTF,TGTGCCAGCAGCTTTGACAGGGGGCCCTATGGCTACACCTTC
TRBJ1-1,NA,TRBD1,19,TRBV7-9,CASSLAFPLRGRRDTEAFF,TGTGCCAGCAGCTTAGCGTTTCCCCTCAGGGGGCGAAGGGACACTGAAGCTTTCTTT
TRBJ1-2,few,NA,14,TRBV4-3,CASSPPGMVYGYTF,TGCGCCAGCAGCCCTCCAGGGATGGTCTATGGCTACACCTTC
TRBJ1-4,few,TRBD1,13,TRBV29-1,CSILQGAGEKLFF,TGCAGCATCCTCCAGGGGGCGGGTGAAAAACTGTTTTTT
TRBJ2-1,NA,TRBD2,19,TRBV5-1,CASSLVLTSGRNPPVEQFF,TGCGCCAGCAGCTTGGTGTTGACTAGCGGGAGAAATCCCCCGGTTGAGCAGTTCTTC
TRBJ1-2,NA,TRBD1,14,TRBV7-2,CASSASQGGYGYTF,TGTGCCAGCAGCGCCTCACAGGGGGGCTATGGCTACACCTTC
TRBJ2-5,few,TRBD1,14,TRBV7-9,CASSAPGQGIGQYF,TGTGCCAGCAGCGCCCCGGGACAGGGGATCGGGCAGTACTTC
TRBJ1-1,NA,NA,14,TRBV6-5,CASSYGGSNTEAFF,TGTGCCAGCAGTTACGGCGGCAGTAACACTGAAGCTTTCTTT
TRBJ2-3,NA,TRBD2,15,TRBV6-5,CASSWASGSTDTQYF,TGTGCCAGCAGTTGGGCTAGCGGCAGCACAGATACGCAGTATTTT
TRBJ2-1,few,NA,14,TRBV2,CASSETEFINEQFF,TGTGCCAGCAGTGAGACAGAATTTATCAATGAGCAGTTCTTC
TRBJ2-7,once,NA,15,TRBV6-5,CASSYSGADSYEQYF,TGTGCCAGCAGTTACTCGGGCGCCGACTCCTACGAGCAGTACTTC
TRBJ2-3,few,NA,15,TRBV4-1,CASSQAIAPSDTQYF,TGCGCCAGCAGCCAAGCCATAGCTCCCTCAGATACGCAGTATTTT
TRBJ2-5,few,TRBD2,13,TRBV15,CATVPTGGETQYF,TGTGCCACCGTACCTACGGGGGGAGAGACCCAGTACTTC
TRBJ1-1,NA,NA,16,TRBV2,CASTPGRARGDTEAFF,TGTGCCAGCACCCCGGGCAGGGCCAGAGGAGACACTGAAGCTTTCTTT
TRBJ2-3,NA,NA,13,TRBV11-2,CASSLVATDTQYF,TGTGCCAGCAGCTTAGTAGCCACAGATACGCAGTATTTT
TRBJ2-2,NA,NA,12,TRBV5-6,CASSRGPGELFF,TGTGCCAGCAGCCGAGGCCCCGGGGAGCTGTTTTTT
TRBJ1-2,NA,NA,15,TRBV30,CAWSPRTLLNYGYTF,TGTGCCTGGAGTCCTCGGACACTTCTTAACTATGGCTACACCTTC
TRBJ2-3,NA,TRBD2,14,TRBV6-5,CASSMTSGTDTQYF,TGTGCCAGCAGCATGACTAGCGGCACAGATACGCAGTATTTT
TRBJ2-5,few,NA,14,TRBV18,CASSPPTRVETQYF,TGTGCCAGCTCACCACCGACGAGGGTAGAGACCCAGTACTTC
TRBJ1-2,few,NA,15,TRBV4-2,CASSPPNAGDDGYTF,TGTGCCAGCAGCCCCCCTAATGCAGGGGATGATGGCTACACCTTC